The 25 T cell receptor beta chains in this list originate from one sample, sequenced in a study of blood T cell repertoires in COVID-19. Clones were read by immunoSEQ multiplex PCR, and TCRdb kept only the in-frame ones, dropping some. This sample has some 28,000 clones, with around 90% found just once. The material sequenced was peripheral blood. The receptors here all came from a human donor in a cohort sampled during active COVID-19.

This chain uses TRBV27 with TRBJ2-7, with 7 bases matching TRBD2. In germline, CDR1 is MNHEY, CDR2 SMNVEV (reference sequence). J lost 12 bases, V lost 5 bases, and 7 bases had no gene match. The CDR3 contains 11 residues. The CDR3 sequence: CASSPDTGGYF. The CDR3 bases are TGTGCCAGCAGTCCTGACACGGGAGGGTACTTC.

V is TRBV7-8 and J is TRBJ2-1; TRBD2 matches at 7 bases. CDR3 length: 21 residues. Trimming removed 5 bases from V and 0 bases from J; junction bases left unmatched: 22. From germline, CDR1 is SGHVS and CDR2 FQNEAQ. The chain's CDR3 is CASSPRVRSQTPGGSYNEQFF. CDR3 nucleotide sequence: TGTGCCAGCAGCCCTAGAGTCAGGAGCCAAACCCCGGGGGGCTCCTACAATGAGCAGTTCTTC.

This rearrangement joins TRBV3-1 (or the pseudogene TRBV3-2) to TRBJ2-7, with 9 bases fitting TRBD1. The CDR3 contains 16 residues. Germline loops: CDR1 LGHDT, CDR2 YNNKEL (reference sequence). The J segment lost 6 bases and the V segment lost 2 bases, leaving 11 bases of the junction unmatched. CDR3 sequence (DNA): TGTGCCAGCAGCCAAACAGGGGGCAGATTCGGGGGCGAGCAGTACTTC. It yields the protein CASSQTGGRFGGEQYF.

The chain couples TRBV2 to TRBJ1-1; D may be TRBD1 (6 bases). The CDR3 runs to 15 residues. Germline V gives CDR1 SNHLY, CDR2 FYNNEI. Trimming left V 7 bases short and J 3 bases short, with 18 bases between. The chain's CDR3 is CASTLQGSGHTEAFF. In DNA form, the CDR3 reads TGTGCCAGCACCTTACAGGGATCGGGGCACACTGAAGCTTTCTTT.

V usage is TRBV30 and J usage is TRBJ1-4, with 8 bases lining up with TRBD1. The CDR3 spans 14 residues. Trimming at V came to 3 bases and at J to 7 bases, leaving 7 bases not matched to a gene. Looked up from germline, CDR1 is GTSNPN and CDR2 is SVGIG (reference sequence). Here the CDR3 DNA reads TGTGCCTGGAGAAGGGGGACAGGCAGTGAAAAACTGTTTTTT. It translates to CAWRRGTGSEKLFF.

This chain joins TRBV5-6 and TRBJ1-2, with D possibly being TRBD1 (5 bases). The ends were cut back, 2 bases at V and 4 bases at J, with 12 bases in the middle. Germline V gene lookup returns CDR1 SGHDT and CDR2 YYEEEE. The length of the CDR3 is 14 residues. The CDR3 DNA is TGTGCCAGCAGCTTCGGGGGGGGTAGCTATGGCTACACCTTC. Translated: CASSFGGGSYGYTF. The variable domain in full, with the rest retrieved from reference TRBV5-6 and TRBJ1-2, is DAGVTQSPTHLIKTRGQQVTLRCSPKSGHDTVSWYQQALGQGPQFIFQYYEEEERQRGNFPDRFSGHQFPNYSSELNVNALLLGDSALYLCASSFGGGSYGYTFGSGTRLTVV.

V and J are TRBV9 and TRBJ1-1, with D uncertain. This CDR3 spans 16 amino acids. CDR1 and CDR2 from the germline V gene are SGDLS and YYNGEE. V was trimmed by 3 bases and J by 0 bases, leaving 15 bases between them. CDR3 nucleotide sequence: TGTGCCAGCAGCGCTTCGTTTCCAGGAATGAACACTGAAGCTTTCTTT. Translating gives CASSASFPGMNTEAFF.

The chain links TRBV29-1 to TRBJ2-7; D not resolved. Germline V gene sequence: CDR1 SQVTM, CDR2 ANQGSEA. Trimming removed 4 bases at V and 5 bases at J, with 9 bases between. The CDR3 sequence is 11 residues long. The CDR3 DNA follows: TGCAGCGTTGGGAGTATGCACGAGCAGTACTTC. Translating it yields CSVGSMHEQYF.

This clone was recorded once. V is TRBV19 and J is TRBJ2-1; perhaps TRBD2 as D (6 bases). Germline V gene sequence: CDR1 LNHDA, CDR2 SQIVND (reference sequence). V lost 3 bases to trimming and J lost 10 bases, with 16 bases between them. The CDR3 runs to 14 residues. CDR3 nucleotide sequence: TGTGCCAGTAGTATGGACTGGGTGGGGGGAGAGCAGTTCTTC. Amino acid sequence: CASSMDWVGGEQFF.

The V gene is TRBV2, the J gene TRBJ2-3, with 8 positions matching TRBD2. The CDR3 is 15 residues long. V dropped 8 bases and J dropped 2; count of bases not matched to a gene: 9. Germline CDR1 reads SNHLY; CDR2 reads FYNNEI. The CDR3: CASGEAGALTDTQYF. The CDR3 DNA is TGTGCCAGCGGCGAAGCGGGAGCACTCACAGATACGCAGTATTTT.

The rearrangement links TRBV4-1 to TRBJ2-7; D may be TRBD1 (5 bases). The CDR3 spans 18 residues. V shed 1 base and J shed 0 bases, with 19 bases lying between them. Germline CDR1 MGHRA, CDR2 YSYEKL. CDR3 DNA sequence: TGCGCCAGCAGCCAAGGGTGGGGTCAGGGCTCAAGCTCCTACGAGCAGTACTTC. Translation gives CASSQGWGQGSSSYEQYF.

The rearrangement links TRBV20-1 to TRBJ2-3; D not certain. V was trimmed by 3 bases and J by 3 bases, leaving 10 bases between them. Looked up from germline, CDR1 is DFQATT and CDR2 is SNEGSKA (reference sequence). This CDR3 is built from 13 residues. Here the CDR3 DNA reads TGCAGTGCTAGTTACCAGTTTACAGATACGCAGTATTTT. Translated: CSASYQFTDTQYF.

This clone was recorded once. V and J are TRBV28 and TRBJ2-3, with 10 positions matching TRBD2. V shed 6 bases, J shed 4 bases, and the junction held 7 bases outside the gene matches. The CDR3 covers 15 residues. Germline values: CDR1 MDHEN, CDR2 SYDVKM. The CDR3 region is CASRRAGGLADTQYF. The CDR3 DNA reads TGTGCCAGCAGGAGAGCGGGAGGGCTTGCAGATACGCAGTATTTT. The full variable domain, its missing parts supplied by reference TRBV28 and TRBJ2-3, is DVKVTQSSRYLVKRTGEKVFLECVQDMDHENMFWYRQDPGLGLRLIYFSYDVKMKEKGDIPEGYSVSREKKERFSLILESASTNQTSMYLCASRRAGGLADTQYFGPGTRLTVL.

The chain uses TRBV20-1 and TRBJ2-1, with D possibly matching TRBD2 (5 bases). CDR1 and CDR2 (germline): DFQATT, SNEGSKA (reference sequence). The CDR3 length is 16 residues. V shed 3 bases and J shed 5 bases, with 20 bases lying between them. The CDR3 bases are TGCAGTGCTAGTTCGGGTCCCTCTCCGGGGAACAATGAGCAGTTCTTC. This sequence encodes CSASSGPSPGNNEQFF.

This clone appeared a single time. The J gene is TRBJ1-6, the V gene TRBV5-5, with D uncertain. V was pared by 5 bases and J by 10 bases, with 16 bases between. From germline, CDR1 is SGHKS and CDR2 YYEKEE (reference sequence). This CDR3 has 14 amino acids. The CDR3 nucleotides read TGTGCCAGCAGTTGGGAGAGAGCCGTCTCACCCCTCCACTTT. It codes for CASSWERAVSPLHF.

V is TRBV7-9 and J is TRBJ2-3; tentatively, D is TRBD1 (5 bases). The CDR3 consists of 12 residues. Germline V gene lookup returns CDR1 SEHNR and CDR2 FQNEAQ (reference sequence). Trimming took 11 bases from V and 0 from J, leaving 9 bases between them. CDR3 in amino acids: CAGAVSTDTQYF. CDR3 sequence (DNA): TGTGCCGGGGCGGTGAGCACAGATACGCAGTATTTT.

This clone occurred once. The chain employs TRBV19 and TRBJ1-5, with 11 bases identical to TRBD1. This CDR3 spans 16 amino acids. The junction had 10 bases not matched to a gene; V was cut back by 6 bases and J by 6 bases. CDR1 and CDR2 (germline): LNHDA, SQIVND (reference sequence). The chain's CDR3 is CASSRPDRGRIQPQHF. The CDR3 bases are TGTGCCAGTAGCCGCCCGGACAGGGGGCGAATTCAGCCCCAGCATTTT.

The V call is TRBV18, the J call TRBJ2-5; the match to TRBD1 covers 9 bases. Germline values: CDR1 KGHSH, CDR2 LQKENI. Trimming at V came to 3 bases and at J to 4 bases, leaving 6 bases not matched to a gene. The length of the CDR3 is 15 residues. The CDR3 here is CASSPGQGMGETQYF. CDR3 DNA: TGTGCCAGCTCACCCGGACAGGGGATGGGAGAGACCCAGTACTTC.

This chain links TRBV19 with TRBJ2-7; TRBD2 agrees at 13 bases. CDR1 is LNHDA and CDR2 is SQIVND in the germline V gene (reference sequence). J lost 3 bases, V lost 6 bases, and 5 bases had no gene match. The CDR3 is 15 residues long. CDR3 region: CASSTLAGGFYEQYF. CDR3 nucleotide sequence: TGTGCCAGTAGCACACTAGCGGGGGGGTTCTACGAGCAGTACTTC.

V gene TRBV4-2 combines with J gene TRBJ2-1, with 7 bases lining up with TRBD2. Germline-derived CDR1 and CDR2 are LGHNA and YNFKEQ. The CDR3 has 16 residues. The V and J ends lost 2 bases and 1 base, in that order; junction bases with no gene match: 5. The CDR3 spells CASSQSGRDSYNEQFF. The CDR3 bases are TGTGCCAGCAGCCAATCGGGGAGGGATTCCTACAATGAGCAGTTCTTC.

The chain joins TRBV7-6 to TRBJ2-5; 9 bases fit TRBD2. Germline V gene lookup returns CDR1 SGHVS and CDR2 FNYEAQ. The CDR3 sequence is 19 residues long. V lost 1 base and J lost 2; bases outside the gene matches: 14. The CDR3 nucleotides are TGTGCCAGCAGCTTAGTGCCTTCCTTCGGCGGGGGGGATCAAGAGACCCAGTACTTC. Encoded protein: CASSLVPSFGGGDQETQYF.

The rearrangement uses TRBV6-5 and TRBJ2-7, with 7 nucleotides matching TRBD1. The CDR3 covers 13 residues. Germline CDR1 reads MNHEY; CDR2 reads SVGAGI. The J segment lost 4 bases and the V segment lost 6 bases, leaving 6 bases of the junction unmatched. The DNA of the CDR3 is TGTGCCAGCAGAGGGACAGATACTTACGAGCAGTACTTC. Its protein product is CASRGTDTYEQYF.

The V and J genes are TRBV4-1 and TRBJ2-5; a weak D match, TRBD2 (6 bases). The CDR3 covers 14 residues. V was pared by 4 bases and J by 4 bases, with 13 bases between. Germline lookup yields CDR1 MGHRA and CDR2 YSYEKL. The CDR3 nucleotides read TGCGCCAGCAGCCCCCAGGAGGGGCGAGAGACCCAGTACTTC. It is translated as CASSPQEGRETQYF.

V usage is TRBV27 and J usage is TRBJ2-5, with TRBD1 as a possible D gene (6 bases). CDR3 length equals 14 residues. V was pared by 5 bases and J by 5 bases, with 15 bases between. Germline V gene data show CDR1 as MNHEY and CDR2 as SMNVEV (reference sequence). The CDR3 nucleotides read TGTGCCAGCAGTCCATCGGGACACACCGAGACCCAGTACTTC. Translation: CASSPSGHTETQYF.

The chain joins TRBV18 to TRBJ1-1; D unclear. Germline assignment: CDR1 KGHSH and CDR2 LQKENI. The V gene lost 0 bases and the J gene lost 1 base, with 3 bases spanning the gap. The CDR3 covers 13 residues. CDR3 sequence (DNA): TGTGCCAGCTCACCACCCCAGAACACTGAAGCTTTCTTT. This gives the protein CASSPPQNTEAFF.